This TCR beta chain was identified during a study of blood T cells in healthy people across ages. Broader study findings: Older individuals had lower TCR beta diversity per million T cells (the decline was roughly linear).

V shed 1 base and J shed 6 bases, with 15 bases lying between them. Per the germline V gene, CDR1 is LGHDT and CDR2 is YNNKEL (reference sequence). The CDR3 totals 15 residues. A second PCR of roughly 7 to 11 cycles used a sample-barcoded 5' primer and a J-beta primer mix. Each cDNA was tagged by a template-switch adaptor containing 12 random nucleotides. From the 5' RACE reads, TCRdb called clonotypes with MiXCR, one entry per CDR3 protein. The sample contains approximately 1.5 million distinct CDR3 sequences, roughly 32% of which appear only once. This clonotype turned up a few times. What it recognizes is unknown.

The chain joins TRBV3-1 to TRBJ1-2; D might be TRBD1 (6 bases). This sequence originates from a woman between 25 and 40 years old in good health. The sequenced material came from blood. The CDR3 coding sequence is TGTGCCAGCAGCCAAGCCCTCAGGGGCTGGGATGGCTACACCTTC. Its translation is CASSQALRGWDGYTF. The whole variable domain, filled in from reference TRBV3-1 and TRBJ1-2, reads DTAVSQTPKYLVTQMGNDKSIKCEQNLGHDTMYWYKQDSKKFLKIMFSYNNKELIINETVPNRFSPKSPDKAHLNLHINSLELGDSAVYFCASSQALRGWDGYTFGSGTRLTVV.